This record covers a single TCR beta chain. Its antigen remains unidentified. These data originate in a study of T cells in narcolepsy. General study findings and limits: Healthy controls reportedly lacked the autoreactive clonotypes serially found in patients' blood.

The table came from immunoSEQ multiplex PCR; TCRdb's copy has only in-frame clones and leaves some out. The sample shows around 31,000 clones, roughly 87% of them seen only once. This CDR3 comprises 14 residues. CDR1 and CDR2 (germline): SGHRS, YFSETQ. After removal of 2 bases from V and 8 bases from J, the junction contained 4 bases not matched to a gene. The origin of this receptor is a human donor with narcolepsy. Sequenced sample: CD45RA- memory CD4+ T cells from PBMCs. This chain joins TRBV5-1 and TRBJ1-6; 7 nucleotides match TRBD1. The CDR3 nucleotides read TGCGCCAGCAGCTTCCAGGGGGGGGATTCACCCCTCCACTTT. This codes for CASSFQGGDSPLHF.